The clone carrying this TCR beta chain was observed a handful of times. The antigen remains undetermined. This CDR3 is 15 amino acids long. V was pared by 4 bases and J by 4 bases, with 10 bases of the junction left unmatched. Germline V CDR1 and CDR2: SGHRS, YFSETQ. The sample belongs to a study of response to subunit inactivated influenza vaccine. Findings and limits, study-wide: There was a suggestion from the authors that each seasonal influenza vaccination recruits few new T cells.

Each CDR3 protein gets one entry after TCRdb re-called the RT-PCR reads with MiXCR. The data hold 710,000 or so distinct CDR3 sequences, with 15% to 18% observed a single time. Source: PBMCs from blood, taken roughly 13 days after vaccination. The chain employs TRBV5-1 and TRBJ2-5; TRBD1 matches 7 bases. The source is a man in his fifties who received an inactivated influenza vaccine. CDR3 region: CASSPSQGRRETQYF. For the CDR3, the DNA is TGCGCCAGCAGCCCCTCACAGGGGCGAAGAGAGACCCAGTACTTC.